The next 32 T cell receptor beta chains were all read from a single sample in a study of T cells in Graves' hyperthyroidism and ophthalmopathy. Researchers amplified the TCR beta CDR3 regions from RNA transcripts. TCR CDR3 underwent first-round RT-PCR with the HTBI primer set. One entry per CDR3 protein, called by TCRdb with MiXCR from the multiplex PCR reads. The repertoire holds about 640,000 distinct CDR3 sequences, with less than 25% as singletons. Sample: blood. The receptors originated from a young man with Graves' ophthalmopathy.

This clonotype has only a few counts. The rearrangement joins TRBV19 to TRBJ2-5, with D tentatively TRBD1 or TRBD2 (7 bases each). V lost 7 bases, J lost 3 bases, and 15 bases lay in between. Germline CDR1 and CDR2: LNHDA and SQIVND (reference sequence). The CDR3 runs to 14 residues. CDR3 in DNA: TGTGCCAGTATGGAGCGGGACAGTGAAGAGACCCAGTACTTC. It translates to CASMERDSEETQYF. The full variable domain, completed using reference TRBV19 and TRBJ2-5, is DGGITQSPKYLFRKEGQNVTLSCEQNLNHDAMYWYRQDPGQGLRLIYYSQIVNDFQKGDIAEGYSVSREKKESFPLTVTSAQKNPTAFYLCASMERDSEETQYFGPGTRLLVL.

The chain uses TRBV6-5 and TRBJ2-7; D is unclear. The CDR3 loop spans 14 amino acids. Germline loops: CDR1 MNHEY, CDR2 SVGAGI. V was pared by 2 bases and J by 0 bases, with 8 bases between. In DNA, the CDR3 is TGTGCCAGCAGTTACGTCGCGGACTCCTACGAGCAGTACTTC. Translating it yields CASSYVADSYEQYF.

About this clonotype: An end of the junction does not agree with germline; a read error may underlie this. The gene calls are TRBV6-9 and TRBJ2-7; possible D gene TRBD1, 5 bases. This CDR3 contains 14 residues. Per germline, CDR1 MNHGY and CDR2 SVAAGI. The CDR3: CASSYAGKSYDQYF. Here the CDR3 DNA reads TGTGCCAGCAGTTACGCAGGGAAATCCTACGATCAGTACTTC.

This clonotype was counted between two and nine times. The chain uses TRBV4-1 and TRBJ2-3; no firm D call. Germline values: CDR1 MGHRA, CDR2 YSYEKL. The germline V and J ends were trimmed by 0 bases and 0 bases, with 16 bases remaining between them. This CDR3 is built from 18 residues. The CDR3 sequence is CASSQDLAWAASTDTQYF. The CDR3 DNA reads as TGCGCCAGCAGCCAAGATCTGGCTTGGGCAGCTAGCACAGATACGCAGTATTTT.

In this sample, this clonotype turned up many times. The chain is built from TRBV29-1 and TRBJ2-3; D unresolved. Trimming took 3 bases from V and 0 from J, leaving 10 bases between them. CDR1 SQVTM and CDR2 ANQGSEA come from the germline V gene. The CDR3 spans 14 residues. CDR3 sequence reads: CSVDPATSTDTQYF. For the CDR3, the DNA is TGCAGCGTTGACCCTGCGACTAGCACAGATACGCAGTATTTT.

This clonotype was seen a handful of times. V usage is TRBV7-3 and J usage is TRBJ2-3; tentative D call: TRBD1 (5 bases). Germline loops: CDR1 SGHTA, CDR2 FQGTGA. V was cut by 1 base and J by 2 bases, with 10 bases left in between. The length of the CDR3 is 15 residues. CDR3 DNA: TGTGCCAGCAGCTTAAGAGACAGTACCACAGATACGCAGTATTTT. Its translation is CASSLRDSTTDTQYF.

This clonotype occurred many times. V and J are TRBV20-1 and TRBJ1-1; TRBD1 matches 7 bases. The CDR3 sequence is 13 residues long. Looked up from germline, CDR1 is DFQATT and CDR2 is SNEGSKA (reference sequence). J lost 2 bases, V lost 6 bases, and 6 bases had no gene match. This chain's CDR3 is CSALQGSNTEAFF. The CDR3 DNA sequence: TGCAGTGCCCTACAGGGGTCAAACACTGAAGCTTTCTTT.

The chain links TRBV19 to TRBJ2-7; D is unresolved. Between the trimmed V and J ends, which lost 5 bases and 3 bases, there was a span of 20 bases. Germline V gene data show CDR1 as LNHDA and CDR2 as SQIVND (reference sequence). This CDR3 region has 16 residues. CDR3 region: CASSSNRNRNVYEQYF. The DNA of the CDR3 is TGTGCCAGTAGTTCGAATCGGAACAGAAATGTCTACGAGCAGTACTTC. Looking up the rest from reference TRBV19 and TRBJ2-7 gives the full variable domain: DGGITQSPKYLFRKEGQNVTLSCEQNLNHDAMYWYRQDPGQGLRLIYYSQIVNDFQKGDIAEGYSVSREKKESFPLTVTSAQKNPTAFYLCASSSNRNRNVYEQYFGPGTRLTVT.

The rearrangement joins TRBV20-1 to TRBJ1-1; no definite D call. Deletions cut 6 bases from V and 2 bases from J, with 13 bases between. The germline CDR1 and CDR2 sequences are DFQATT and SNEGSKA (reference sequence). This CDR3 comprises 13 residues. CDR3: CSAGLPGNTEAFF. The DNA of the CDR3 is TGCAGTGCAGGACTCCCGGGCAACACTGAAGCTTTCTTT.

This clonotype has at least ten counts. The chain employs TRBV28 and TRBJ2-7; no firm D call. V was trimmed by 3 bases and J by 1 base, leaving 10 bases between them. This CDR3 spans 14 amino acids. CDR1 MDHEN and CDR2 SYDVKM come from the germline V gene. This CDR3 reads CASSLGYRSYEQYF. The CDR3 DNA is TGTGCCAGCAGTTTGGGGTATCGGTCCTACGAGCAGTACTTC.

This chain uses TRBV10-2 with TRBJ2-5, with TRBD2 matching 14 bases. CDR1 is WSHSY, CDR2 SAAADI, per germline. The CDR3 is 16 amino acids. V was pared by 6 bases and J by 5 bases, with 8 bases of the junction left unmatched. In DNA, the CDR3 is TGCGCCAGCAGCGTGGGACTAGCGGGAGTTCGGGAGACCCAGTACTTC. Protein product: CASSVGLAGVRETQYF.

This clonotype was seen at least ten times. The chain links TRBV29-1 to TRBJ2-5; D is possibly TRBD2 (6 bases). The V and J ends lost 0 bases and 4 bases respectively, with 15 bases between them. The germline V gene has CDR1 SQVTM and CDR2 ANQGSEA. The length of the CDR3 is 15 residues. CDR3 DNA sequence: TGCAGCGTTGAAGATGGGGCCGGAGGGCTAGAGACCCAGTACTTC. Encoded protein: CSVEDGAGGLETQYF.

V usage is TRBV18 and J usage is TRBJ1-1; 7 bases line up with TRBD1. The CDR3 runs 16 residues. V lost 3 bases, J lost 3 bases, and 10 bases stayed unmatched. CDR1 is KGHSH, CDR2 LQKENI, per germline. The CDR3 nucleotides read TGTGCCAGCTCACCCCGGGACAGCGGGGGCTACACTGAAGCTTTCTTT. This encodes CASSPRDSGGYTEAFF.

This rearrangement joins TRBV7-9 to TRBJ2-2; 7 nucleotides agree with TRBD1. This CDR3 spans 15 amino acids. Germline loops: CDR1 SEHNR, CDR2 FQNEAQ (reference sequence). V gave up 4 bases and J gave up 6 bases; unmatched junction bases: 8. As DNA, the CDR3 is TGTGCCAGCAGCTCGACAGGGAACTTGCCCGGGGAGCTGTTTTTT. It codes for CASSSTGNLPGELFF.

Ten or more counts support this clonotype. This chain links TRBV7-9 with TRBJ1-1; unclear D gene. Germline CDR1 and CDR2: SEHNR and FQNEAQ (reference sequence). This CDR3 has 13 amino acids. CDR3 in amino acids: CAARPTAGTEAFF. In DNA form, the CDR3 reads TGTGCGGCTAGGCCAACGGCGGGCACTGAAGCTTTCTTT.

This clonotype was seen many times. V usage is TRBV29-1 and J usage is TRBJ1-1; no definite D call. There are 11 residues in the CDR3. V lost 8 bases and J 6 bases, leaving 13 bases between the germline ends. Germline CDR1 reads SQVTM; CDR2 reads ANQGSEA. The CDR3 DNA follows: TGCAGCTTTCAAAGCAGCGCTGAAGCTTTCTTT. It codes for CSFQSSAEAFF.

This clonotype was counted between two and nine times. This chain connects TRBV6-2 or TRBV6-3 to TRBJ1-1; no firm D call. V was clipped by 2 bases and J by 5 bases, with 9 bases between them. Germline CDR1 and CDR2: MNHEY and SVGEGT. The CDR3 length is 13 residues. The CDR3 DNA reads TGTGCCAGCAGTTACATGTCTCGGACTGAAGCTTTCTTT. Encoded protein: CASSYMSRTEAFF.

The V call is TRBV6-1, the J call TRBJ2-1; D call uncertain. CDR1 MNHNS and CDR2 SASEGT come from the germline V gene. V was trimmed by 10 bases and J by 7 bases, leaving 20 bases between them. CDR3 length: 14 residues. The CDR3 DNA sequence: TGTGCCACGCTGGCTATCTGGAGTCATAATGAGCAGTTCTTC. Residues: CATLAIWSHNEQFF.

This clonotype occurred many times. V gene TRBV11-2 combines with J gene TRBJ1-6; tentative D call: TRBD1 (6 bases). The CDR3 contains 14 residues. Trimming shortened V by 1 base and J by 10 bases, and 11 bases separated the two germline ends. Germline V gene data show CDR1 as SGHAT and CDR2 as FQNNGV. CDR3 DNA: TGTGCCAGCAGCTTAGTCAGGGGCCCCTCACCCCTCCACTTT. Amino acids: CASSLVRGPSPLHF.

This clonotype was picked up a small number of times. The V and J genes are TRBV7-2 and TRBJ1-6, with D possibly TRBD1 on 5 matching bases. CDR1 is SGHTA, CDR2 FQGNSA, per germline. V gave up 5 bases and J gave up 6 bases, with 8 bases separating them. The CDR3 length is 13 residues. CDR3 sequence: CASSGTFNSPLHF. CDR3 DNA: TGTGCCAGCAGCGGGACTTTTAATTCACCCCTCCACTTT. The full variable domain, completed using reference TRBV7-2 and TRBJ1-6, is GAGVSQSPSNKVTEKGKDVELRCDPISGHTALYWYRQSLGQGLEFLIYFQGNSAPDKSGLPSDRFSAERTGGSVSTLTIQRTQQEDSAVYLCASSGTFNSPLHFGNGTRLTVT.

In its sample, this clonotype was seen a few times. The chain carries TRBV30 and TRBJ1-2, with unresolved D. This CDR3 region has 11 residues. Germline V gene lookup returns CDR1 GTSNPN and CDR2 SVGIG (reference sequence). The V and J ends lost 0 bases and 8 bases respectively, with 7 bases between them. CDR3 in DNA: TGTGCCTGGAGTGTAAATCCGGGCTACACCTTC. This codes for CAWSVNPGYTF.

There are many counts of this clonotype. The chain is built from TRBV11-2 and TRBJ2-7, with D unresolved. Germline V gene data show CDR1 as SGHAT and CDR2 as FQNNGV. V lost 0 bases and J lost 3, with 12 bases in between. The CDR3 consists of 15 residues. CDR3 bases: TGTGCCAGCAGCTTAGATAAGGGCACAGTCTACGAGCAGTACTTC. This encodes CASSLDKGTVYEQYF.

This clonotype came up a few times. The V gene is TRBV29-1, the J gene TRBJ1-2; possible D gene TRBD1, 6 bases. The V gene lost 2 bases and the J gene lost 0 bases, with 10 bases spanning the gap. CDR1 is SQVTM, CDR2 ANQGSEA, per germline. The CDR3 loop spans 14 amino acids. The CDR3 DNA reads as TGCAGCGTTGAAACACAGGGAGCTAACTATGGCTACACCTTC. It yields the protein CSVETQGANYGYTF.

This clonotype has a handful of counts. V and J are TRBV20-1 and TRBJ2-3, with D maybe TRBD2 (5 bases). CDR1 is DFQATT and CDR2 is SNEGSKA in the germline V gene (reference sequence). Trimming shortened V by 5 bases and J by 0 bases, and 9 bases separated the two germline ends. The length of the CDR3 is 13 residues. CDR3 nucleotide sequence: TGCAGTGCTCCCGACTATAGCACAGATACGCAGTATTTT. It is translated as CSAPDYSTDTQYF.

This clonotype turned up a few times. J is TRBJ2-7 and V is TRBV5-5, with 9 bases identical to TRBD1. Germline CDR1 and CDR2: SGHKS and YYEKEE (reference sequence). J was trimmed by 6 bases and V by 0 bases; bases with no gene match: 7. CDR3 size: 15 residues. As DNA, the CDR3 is TGTGCCAGCAGCTTGGGGGACAGGGCGATCGGCGAGCAGTACTTC. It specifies CASSLGDRAIGEQYF.

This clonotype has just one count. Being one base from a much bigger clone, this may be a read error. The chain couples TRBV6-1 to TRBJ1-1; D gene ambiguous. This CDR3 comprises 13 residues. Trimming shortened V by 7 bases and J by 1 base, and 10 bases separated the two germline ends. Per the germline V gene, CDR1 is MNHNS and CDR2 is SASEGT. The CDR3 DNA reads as TGTGCCAGCACGGGAGTCACGAACACTGAAGCTTTCTTT. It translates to CASTGVTNTEAFF.

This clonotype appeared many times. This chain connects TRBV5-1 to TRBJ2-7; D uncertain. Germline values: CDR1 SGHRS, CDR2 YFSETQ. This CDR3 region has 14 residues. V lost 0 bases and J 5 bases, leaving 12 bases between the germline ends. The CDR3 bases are TGCGCCAGCAGCTTGGGTAGGTCCTCGGACGAGCAGTACTTC. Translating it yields CASSLGRSSDEQYF.

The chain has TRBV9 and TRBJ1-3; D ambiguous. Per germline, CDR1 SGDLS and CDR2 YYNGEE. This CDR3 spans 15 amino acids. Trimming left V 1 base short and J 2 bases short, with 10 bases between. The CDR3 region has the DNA TGTGCCAGCAGCGTATATGAAGGGCCTGGAAACACCATATATTTT. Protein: CASSVYEGPGNTIYF.

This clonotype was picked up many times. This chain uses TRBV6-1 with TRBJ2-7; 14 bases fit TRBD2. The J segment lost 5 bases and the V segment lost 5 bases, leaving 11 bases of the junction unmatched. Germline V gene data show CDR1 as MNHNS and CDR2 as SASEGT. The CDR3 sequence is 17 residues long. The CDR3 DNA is TGTGCCAGCAGTCTTATAAGACTAGCGGGAGGGCCCCACGAGCAGTACTTC. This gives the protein CASSLIRLAGGPHEQYF.

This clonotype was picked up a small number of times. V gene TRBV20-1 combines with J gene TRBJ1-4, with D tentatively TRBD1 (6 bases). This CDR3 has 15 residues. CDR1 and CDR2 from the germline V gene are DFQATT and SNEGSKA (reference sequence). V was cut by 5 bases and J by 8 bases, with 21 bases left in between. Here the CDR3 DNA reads TGCAGTGCTTGGCGTCTGGGGGGGCGCGGGGAAAAACTGTTTTTT. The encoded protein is CSAWRLGGRGEKLFF.

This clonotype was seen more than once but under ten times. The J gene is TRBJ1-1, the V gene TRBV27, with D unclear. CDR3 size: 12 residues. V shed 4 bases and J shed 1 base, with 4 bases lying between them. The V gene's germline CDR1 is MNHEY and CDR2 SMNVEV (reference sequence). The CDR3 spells CASSSWNTEAFF. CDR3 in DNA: TGTGCCAGCAGTTCCTGGAACACTGAAGCTTTCTTT.

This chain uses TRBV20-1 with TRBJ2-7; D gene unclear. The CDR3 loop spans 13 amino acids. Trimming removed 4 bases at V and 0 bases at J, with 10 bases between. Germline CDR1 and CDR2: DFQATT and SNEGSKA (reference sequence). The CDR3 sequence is CSAILGISYEQYF. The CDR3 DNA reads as TGCAGTGCTATTCTTGGCATCTCCTACGAGCAGTACTTC.